This T cell receptor beta chain was sequenced in a study of a mutant IDH1 vaccine in newly diagnosed glioma. Of note for this clone: Its antigen is unknown.

The repertoire was sequenced with immunoSEQ multiplex PCR; TCRdb's copy has only in-frame clones and lacks some. Here the sample spans fewer than 45,000 clones, roughly 79% being singletons. Study findings and constraints: Overall, 93.3% of patients had vaccine-induced immune responses. Alterations occurring in top peripheral T cell clonotypes seemed unrelated to pseudoprogression.

The time point: week 23, last vaccination. The content of each vaccine dose was 300 ug of mutant IDH1 20-mer peptide, and topical imiquimod accompanied it. This CDR3 spans 13 amino acids. The V end lost 4 bases, the J end lost 7 bases, and 12 bases lay between the germline ends. CDR1 and CDR2 (germline): SGHDT, YYEEEE. Sample: PBMCs, taken from a glioma patient whose treatment included an IDH1 peptide vaccine. The clonotype originates from a woman between 35 and 50 years old with glioma. Some clones in this sample may be carry-over from other donors' samples. The chain couples TRBV5-6 to TRBJ2-1; maybe TRBD2 (5 bases). The CDR3 here is CASSPTRGNEQFF. CDR3 coding DNA: TGTGCCAGCAGCCCGACCCGCGGGAATGAGCAGTTCTTC.